This T cell receptor (beta chain) was captured by sequencing in a study of shared clonotypes between healthy human individuals. Study context: A donor's plate count was three for CD4 naive and three for CD4 memory; CD8 naive had two and CD8 memory one.

The V gene end was trimmed by 8 bases and the J gene end by 4 bases; junction bases not matched to a gene: 6. The CDR3 length is 13 residues. Per the germline V gene, CDR1 is SEHNR and CDR2 is FQNEAQ (reference sequence). Using immunoSEQ multiplex PCR, the repertoire was profiled, and TCRdb retains in-frame clones only, with some absent. The sample includes hundreds of thousands of clones, roughly 95% seen only once; the top ten take approximately 0.1%. As defined, naive CD8 cells were CD45RO-negative and positively selected for CCR7, with terminally differentiated effector memory CD45RA+ cells excluded.

The chain combines TRBV7-9 with TRBJ1-1; TRBD1 matches at 8 bases. The receptor was isolated from a woman younger than 45 in good health. Source material: naive CD8+ T cells sorted from blood. CDR3 nucleotides: TGTGCCAGCGGGACCACAGGGGGCACTGAAGCTTTCTTT. Its translation is CASGTTGGTEAFF.